This T cell receptor beta chain is drawn from a study of T cell changes during pregnancy in multiple sclerosis. CDR1 and CDR2 (germline): MNHNS, SASEGT. CDR3 length: 14 residues. Unmatched junction bases numbered 2, after V lost 7 bases and J lost 0 bases. Clones were read by immunoSEQ multiplex PCR, and TCRdb kept only the in-frame ones, dropping some. The sample lists 93,000 or so clones; about 91% were seen once. The source is a female donor with multiple sclerosis, enrolled in a pregnancy study. Sequencing used peripheral blood, obtained after pregnancy. The chain joins TRBV6-1 to TRBJ2-2; 7 bases fit TRBD1. CDR3 sequence reads: CASMTGSNTGELFF. As DNA, the CDR3 is TGTGCCAGCATGACAGGGTCGAACACCGGGGAGCTGTTTTTT.